This TCR beta chain was found in a study of T cells after yellow fever vaccination. Turning to the study itself: SMART-Seq v4 Ultra Low Input handled preparation of low-cell-number fractions. Study-level results: Overlap between CD4 and CD8 compartments was detected for a small share of clonotypes. At about 97% for CD4 and around 91% for CD8, most primary-vaccination clones showed up again after the booster.

TCRdb called the 5' RACE reads again in MiXCR, with one record for every CDR3 protein. The sample contains nearly 550,000 distinct CDR3 sequences, about 19% of which appear only once. In this sample, this clonotype turned up a few times. Its specificity is not known. Germline V gives CDR1 SGHTA, CDR2 FQGTGA. CDR3 length: 14 residues. Trimming pared 2 bases from V and 3 bases from J, leaving 11 bases between. The gene calls are TRBV7-3 and TRBJ2-7; D uncertain. The source was PBMCs, collected 15 days after the yellow fever booster vaccination. The sequence was collected from a man aged 25-45 years who received the YFV17D yellow fever vaccine. The CDR3 nucleotides are TGTGCCAGCAGCTTATCGGGTGGGGACTACGAGCAGTACTTC. Protein: CASSLSGGDYEQYF.